The TCR beta chain described here comes from a study of T cells in localized non-small cell lung cancer. Study-level results: Increased T cell density in blood showed an association with longer overall survival. For the top 100 tumor clones, a median about 50 also appeared in adjacent lung. Of the tissues analyzed, uninvolved adjacent lung showed maximal T cell clonality, greater than tumor. Tumor samples were not multi-region, leaving intratumor heterogeneity unexcluded.

To note about this clone: Its matching antigen is unknown.

Clones were read by immunoSEQ multiplex PCR, and TCRdb kept only the in-frame ones, dropping some. The sample consists of 4,000 or so clones, 20% to 30% of them appearing once. This CDR3 contains 16 residues. Trimming removed 5 bases from V and 9 bases from J, with 20 bases in between. The germline V gene has CDR1 SGHNT and CDR2 YENEEA. This TCR derives from a man aged 40-75 years with stage II lung adenocarcinoma. The chain uses TRBV11-3 and TRBJ1-6; D is undetermined. Sequenced material: lung tumor tissue, taken before any cancer treatment. CDR3 bases: TGTGCCAGCAGCCTTGGGCAAGCGGGATTTGGTTCACCCCTCCACTTT. Its translation: CASSLGQAGFGSPLHF.